Following are 11 T cell receptor beta chains from one sample sequenced in a study of blood T cell repertoires in COVID-19 (dated by TCRdb to 2019 to 2021). The library was built by means of the immunoSEQ multiplex PCR assay. TCRdb carries this immuneACCESS record with in-frame sequences only. Its versions omit some clonotypes, under half of them owing to an unresolved V gene in the studies checked, with the rest unexplained. This sample lists about 100,000 clones; just under 95% were detected once. The ten largest account for around 6% of the sample. The sequencing input was peripheral blood. These receptors all come from a man in his 70s with acute or convalescent COVID-19.

V and J are TRBV11-3 and TRBJ1-2; D unclear. V lost 7 bases, J lost 4 bases, and 16 bases lay in between. Germline V gene data show CDR1 as SGHNT and CDR2 as YENEEA. This CDR3 region has 14 residues. CDR3 protein: CASTNSRAGYGYTF. CDR3 coding DNA: TGTGCCAGCACGAACTCCCGAGCGGGCTATGGCTACACCTTC.

The chain is built from TRBV5-4 and TRBJ2-1; the match to TRBD2 covers 12 bases. The junction had 11 bases not matched to a gene; V was cut back by 0 bases and J by 10 bases. The CDR3 contains 17 residues. Germline-derived CDR1 and CDR2 are SGHNT and YYREEE (reference sequence). CDR3 nucleotide sequence: TGTGCCAGCAGCTTGGGGGGGATGGGACTAGCGGGCCTAGAGCAGTTCTTC. This sequence encodes CASSLGGMGLAGLEQFF.

V and J are TRBV28 and TRBJ1-4; possible D gene TRBD1, 6 bases. CDR3 length equals 13 residues. Per germline, CDR1 MDHEN and CDR2 SYDVKM. V lost 8 bases and J 5 bases, leaving 12 bases between the germline ends. In nucleotides, the CDR3 is TGTGCCAGCCGGACAGCGGTGAATGAAAAACTGTTTTTT. Translated: CASRTAVNEKLFF.

Only one count was recorded for this clone. The J gene is TRBJ2-5, the V gene TRBV5-1; D perhaps matches TRBD1 (6 bases). CDR3 length equals 15 residues. Trimming took 4 bases from V and 2 from J, leaving 15 bases between them. The V gene's germline CDR1 is SGHRS and CDR2 YFSETQ. The CDR3 region is CASSPGSGQQETQYF. Here the CDR3 DNA reads TGCGCCAGCAGCCCTGGTTCTGGACAGCAAGAGACCCAGTACTTC.

The chain couples TRBV6-5 to TRBJ2-4; D is unresolved. Trimming shortened V by 0 bases and J by 15 bases, and 15 bases separated the two germline ends. The CDR3 sequence is 13 residues long. The germline CDR1 and CDR2 sequences are MNHEY and SVGAGI. The CDR3 DNA reads TGTGCCAGCAGTTACTCTAGAGGAGTCGTTTTGTACTTC. Encoded protein: CASSYSRGVVLYF.

V is TRBV5-5 and J is TRBJ2-4; no firm D call. Per the germline V gene, CDR1 is SGHKS and CDR2 is YYEKEE (reference sequence). The CDR3 consists of 15 residues. V shed 4 bases and J shed 1 base, with 12 bases lying between them. The CDR3 spells CASSVVSSAKNIQYF. The CDR3 DNA is TGTGCCAGCAGCGTCGTTTCCTCCGCCAAAAACATTCAGTACTTC.

The chain carries TRBV6-2 or TRBV6-3 and TRBJ2-3; 14 nucleotides line up with TRBD2. Germline V gene lookup returns CDR1 MNHEY and CDR2 SVGEGT. The V gene end was trimmed by 5 bases and the J gene end by 7 bases; junction bases not matched to a gene: 11. The CDR3 contains 17 residues. The CDR3 bases are TGTGCCAGCAGTACGATGACTAGCGGGAGGGTTGGGAATACGCAGTATTTT. Amino acid sequence: CASSTMTSGRVGNTQYF.

The chain carries TRBV10-2 and TRBJ2-2; 7 bases are shared with TRBD1. The V and J ends lost 6 bases and 5 bases, in that order; junction bases with no gene match: 9. In germline, CDR1 is WSHSY, CDR2 SAAADI. The CDR3 runs 15 residues. DNA for the CDR3: TGCGCCAGCAGCGATACCGGGACAGCGACCGGGGAGCTGTTTTTT. Translation: CASSDTGTATGELFF.

The chain recombines TRBV5-1 with TRBJ2-7, with 12 bases lining up with TRBD2. Losses at the gene ends were 3 bases for V and 2 bases for J; bases not matched to a gene: 0. Germline V gene sequence: CDR1 SGHRS, CDR2 YFSETQ. This CDR3 has 14 amino acids. CDR3 in amino acids: CASSSSGGAYEQYF. The CDR3 DNA reads as TGCGCCAGCAGCTCTAGCGGGGGGGCCTACGAGCAGTACTTC.

In this sample, this clone turned up a few times. The chain is built from TRBV4-2 and TRBJ1-5, with D uncertain. Germline CDR1 LGHNA, CDR2 YNFKEQ. V lost 0 bases, J lost 4 bases, and 10 bases lay in between. This CDR3 has 15 amino acids. CDR3 DNA sequence: TGTGCCAGCAGCCAAGATCGTCAGGCGAATCAGCCCCAGCATTTT. Its translation is CASSQDRQANQPQHF.

This chain connects TRBV28 to TRBJ1-2; 7 bases map to TRBD1. The V gene end was trimmed by 5 bases and the J gene end by 4 bases; junction bases not matched to a gene: 7. CDR3 length: 14 amino acids. Germline CDR1 reads MDHEN; CDR2 reads SYDVKM. The CDR3 here is CASSPTGTVYGYTF. CDR3 DNA: TGTGCCAGCAGTCCTACCGGGACAGTCTATGGCTACACCTTC.